This is a list of T cell receptor beta chains from one sample in a study of brain T cells in children with intractable seizures. Here immunoSEQ multiplex PCR was the method, and the copy in TCRdb shows in-frame clones only, minus some. Of about 340,000 clones listed, nearly 95% are singletons. The sequencing here drew on peripheral blood, taken 4 to 5 months after surgery. Receptors were obtained from a boy less than two years old with tuberous sclerosis and intractable seizures. The CDR3 runs from the conserved cysteine through the conserved F or W. A D gene is named only where the DNA matches it firmly. Some rows mark clone size as missing; the rest say once, few, many or name a class of expanded clone.

j_call clone_size v_call d_call cdr3_nt cdr3_aa
TRBJ1-1 NA TRBV6-5 TRBD1 TGTGCCAGCCGAAGGGACAGCTACACTGAAGCTTTCTTT CASRRDSYTEAFF
TRBJ2-1 NA TRBV4-1 NA TGCGCCAGCAGCCAACCACATAGACTAGTAGAGAGGAATGGCGAGCAGTTCTTC CASSQPHRLVERNGEQFF
TRBJ2-1 NA TRBV30 TRBD2 TGTGCCTGGAGTGGGGCGGGAGGCCAGTTCTTC CAWSGAGGQFF
TRBJ2-3 NA TRBV5-4 TRBD1 TGTGCCAGCAGCTTGGCGAACAGGGGTAGCACAGATACGCAGTATTTT CASSLANRGSTDTQYF
TRBJ1-4 NA TRBV24-1 NA TGTGCCACCAGTGACTCCATCGACAGCGGAAAACTGTTTTTT CATSDSIDSGKLFF
TRBJ2-2 NA TRBV3-1/TRBV3-2 NA TGTGCCAGCAGCCAAGGGCAGAACACCGGGGAGCTGTTTTTT CASSQGQNTGELFF
TRBJ2-1 once TRBV6-1 NA TGTGCCAGCAGTGAATCTGGGGGGGCAAGCTCCTACAATGAGCAGTTCTTC CASSESGGASSYNEQFF
TRBJ2-2 NA TRBV5-4 NA TGTGCCAGCAGCCCCGGGACCCCGAACACCGGGGAGCTGTTTTTT CASSPGTPNTGELFF
TRBJ2-7 NA TRBV19 TRBD1 TGTGCCAGTAGTGTCCAGGGACAGGGCCTCCACGAGCAGTACTTC CASSVQGQGLHEQYF
TRBJ2-1 NA TRBV6-1 TRBD2 TGTGCCAGCAGTGAATCACCGGGACTAGTCTTTAATACCTACAATGAGCAGTTCTTC CASSESPGLVFNTYNEQFF
TRBJ2-5 NA TRBV5-6 TRBD1 TGTGCCAGCAGCATCCGACAGGGGATCGCGGAGACCCAGTACTTC CASSIRQGIAETQYF
TRBJ1-3 once TRBV6-6 NA TGTGCCAGCAGTCTCCAGGGCGGGGCTGGAAACACCATATATTTT CASSLQGGAGNTIYF
TRBJ1-1 NA TRBV7-2 NA TGTGCCAGCAGCTTAAGACTGAACACTGAAGCTTTCTTT CASSLRLNTEAFF
TRBJ1-4 NA TRBV10-2 NA TGCGCCAGCAGTGGGCAGGGGAGGGAAAAACTGTTTTTT CASSGQGREKLFF
TRBJ1-2 NA TRBV30 NA TGTGCCTGGTCCCCAGGGACCGATGGCTACACCTTC CAWSPGTDGYTF
TRBJ1-6 few TRBV4-1 NA TGCGCCAGCAGCCAAAGGGGGGGATGGTCACCCCTCCACTTT CASSQRGGWSPLHF
TRBJ1-2 NA TRBV27 TRBD1 TGTGCCAGCAGTCACCGGACAGGGAACTATGGCTACACCTTC CASSHRTGNYGYTF
TRBJ2-1 NA TRBV7-3 NA TGTGCCACCGCCCTGGGGGAAGCCCGCAATGAGCAGTTCTTC CATALGEARNEQFF
TRBJ1-1 NA TRBV7-6 NA TGTGCCAGCAGCTCCGGAGACATCATCCCGACTGAAGCTTTCTTT CASSSGDIIPTEAFF
TRBJ2-7 NA TRBV5-6 NA TGTGCCAGCAGCTTGTTTCCGGGGTATAGTGCCTACGAGCAGTACTTC CASSLFPGYSAYEQYF
TRBJ1-1 NA TRBV30 NA TGTGCCTGGAGTGTCGGCGCCAATGAAGCTTTCTTT CAWSVGANEAFF
TRBJ1-1 few TRBV6-5 TRBD1 TGTGCCAGCAGTTACTCCGACAGGGGCATCGGCGAAGCTTTCTTT CASSYSDRGIGEAFF
TRBJ2-1 NA TRBV28 NA TGTGCCAGCAGCACCCCACGGGGGAGCAATGAGCAGTTCTTC CASSTPRGSNEQFF
TRBJ1-3 NA TRBV28 TRBD1 TGTGCCAGCAGGTTACGCAGGGGGCCTGGAAACACCATATATTTT CASRLRRGPGNTIYF
TRBJ1-4 NA TRBV6-6 NA TGTGCCAGCAGTTACTCGTTCGGACAGTATAATGAAAAACTGTTTTTT CASSYSFGQYNEKLFF
TRBJ2-3 once TRBV6-2/TRBV6-3 TRBD2 TGTGCCAGCAGCCTAATACTAGCGGGAGCATCAGATACGCAGTATTTT CASSLILAGASDTQYF
TRBJ1-2 NA TRBV30 NA TGTGCCTGGGAAGGTTGGGGGTCCAATGGCTACACCTTC CAWEGWGSNGYTF
TRBJ1-6 NA TRBV30 NA TGTGCCTGGAGTAGTAGCATAGGACACCTCCACTTT CAWSSSIGHLHF
TRBJ2-3 few TRBV30 NA TGTGCCTGGAGTGGTCCTTCTCGGTACAGGGTCACAGATACGCAGTATTTT CAWSGPSRYRVTDTQYF
TRBJ1-1 NA TRBV5-5 NA TGTGCCAGCAGCTTTGGGGTGGAGGCTTTCTTT CASSFGVEAFF
TRBJ1-1 NA TRBV7-3 NA TGTGCCAGCAGCCAAAGGTGGGGGACTGAAGCTTTCTTT CASSQRWGTEAFF
TRBJ1-6 NA TRBV9 TRBD1 TGTGCCAGCAGCGTAGGTTTGAGGGGACAGAATAATTCACCCCTCCACTTT CASSVGLRGQNNSPLHF
TRBJ2-1 once TRBV3-1/TRBV3-2 NA TGTGCCAGCAGCCAAGTCCCGGTGAGCGGGCGGACGGACAATGAGCAGTTCTTC CASSQVPVSGRTDNEQFF
TRBJ2-7 NA TRBV2 NA TGTGCCAGCAGCACACCCCGGGGTGGGAGAGATGACGAGCAGTACTTC CASSTPRGGRDDEQYF
TRBJ1-1 NA TRBV5-6 TRBD1 TGTGCCAGCAGCTTGCAGCCTGGGACAGGGGGCCACGCTTTCTTT CASSLQPGTGGHAFF
TRBJ2-3 NA TRBV14 NA TGTGCCAGCAGCCTAGAACGTACTAGCACAGATACGCAGTATTTT CASSLERTSTDTQYF